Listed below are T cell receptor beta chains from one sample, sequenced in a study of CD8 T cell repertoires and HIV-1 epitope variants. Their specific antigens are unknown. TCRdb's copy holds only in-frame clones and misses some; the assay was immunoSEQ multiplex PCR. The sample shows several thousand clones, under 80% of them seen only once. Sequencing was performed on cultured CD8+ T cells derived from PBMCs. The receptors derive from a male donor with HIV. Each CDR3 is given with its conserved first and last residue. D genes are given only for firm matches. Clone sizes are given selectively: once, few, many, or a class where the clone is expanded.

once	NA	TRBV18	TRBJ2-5	TGTGCCAGCTCACCCCCCGGGGCAGGAGAGACCCAGTACTTC	CASSPPGAGETQYF
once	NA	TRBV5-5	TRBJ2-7	TGTGCCAGCAGCTTGGGACAGTACCTTCGTGAGCAGTACTTC	CASSLGQYLREQYF
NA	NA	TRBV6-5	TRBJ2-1	TGTGCCAGCAGGCCGTCCAGAACGGCCACTAATGAGCAGTTCTTC	CASRPSRTATNEQFF
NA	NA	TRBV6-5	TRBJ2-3	TGTGCCAGCAGTTACTCTAACACAGATACGCAGTATTTT	CASSYSNTDTQYF
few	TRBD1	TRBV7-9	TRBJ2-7	TGTGCCAGCAGCTCCGGACAGGTTAAGTACGAGCAGTACTTC	CASSSGQVKYEQYF
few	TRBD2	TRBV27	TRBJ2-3	TGTGCCAGCACCCCGACCACGACTAGCGGGCGTAGCACAGATACGCAGTATTTT	CASTPTTTSGRSTDTQYF
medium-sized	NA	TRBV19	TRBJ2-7	TGTGCCAGTAGTATCTCGTCGGGGGCTTACGAGCAGTACTTC	CASSISSGAYEQYF
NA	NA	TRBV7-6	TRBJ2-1	TGTGCCAGCAGCCTCGACGCAGGCGAGCAGTTCTTC	CASSLDAGEQFF
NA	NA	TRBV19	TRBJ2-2	TGTGCCAGTAGTTGGGGGGCTAACACCGGGGAGCTGTTTTTT	CASSWGANTGELFF
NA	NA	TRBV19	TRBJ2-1	TGTGCCAGTAGTCTTTCTCAGGGCTACAATGAGCAGTTCTTC	CASSLSQGYNEQFF
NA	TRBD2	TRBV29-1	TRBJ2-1	TGCAGCGTTGAAGGAGGCCAAGGACTAGCGGGAGGTCGCTACAATGAGCAGTTCTTC	CSVEGGQGLAGGRYNEQFF
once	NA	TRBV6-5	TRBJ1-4	TGTGCCAGCAGCCCAGGGACTTACGTCTTAGAAAAACTGTTTTTT	CASSPGTYVLEKLFF
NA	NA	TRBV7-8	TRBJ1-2	TGTGCCAGCAGCCAAACGAAGGTCCCAGGGGACTATGGCTACACCTTC	CASSQTKVPGDYGYTF
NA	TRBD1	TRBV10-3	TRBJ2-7	TGTGCCATCCGGGACAGTTCCTCCTACGAGCAGTACTTC	CAIRDSSSYEQYF
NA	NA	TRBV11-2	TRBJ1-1	TGTGCCAGCAGCTTAGTAGTATCGATTACCGAGAACACTGAAGCTTTCTTT	CASSLVVSITENTEAFF
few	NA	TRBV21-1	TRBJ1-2	TGTGCCAGCAGCAAATGGGGACCTAACTATGGCTACACCTTC	CASSKWGPNYGYTF
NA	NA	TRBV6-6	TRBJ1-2	TGTGCCAGCAGTACTCCGGGGGGCGGCTACACCTTC	CASSTPGGGYTF